The present entry profiles one T cell receptor (beta chain) with its context. The antigen remains undetermined. Sequenced by immunoSEQ multiplex PCR; TCRdb stores in-frame clones only, minus some. Of about 2 million clones listed, about 95% are singletons. The data stem from a study of shared clonotypes between healthy human individuals. General study findings and limits: It was the few donors that limited the genetic and exposure-history diversity represented. On the whole, naive subsets had larger estimated richness than memory subsets had. Among non-shared clonotypes, generation probabilities were lower than among those shared by all four donors. Clonotype sharing across donors was expected to vary with sequencing depth.

The CDR3 is 15 amino acids. CDR1 and CDR2 from the germline V gene are LNHNV and YYDKDF (reference sequence). Trimming pared 0 bases from V and 0 bases from J, leaving 5 bases between. Naive CD8 cells comprised CD45RO-negative, CCR7-positively selected cells, excluding terminally differentiated effector memory CD45RA+ cells. What was sequenced was naive CD8+ T cells sorted from blood. The TCR sequence derives from a young man in good health. V is TRBV15 and J is TRBJ2-2, with D unclear. The CDR3 sequence is CATSRDPANTGELFF. CDR3 in DNA: TGTGCCACCAGCAGAGATCCAGCGAACACCGGGGAGCTGTTTTTT.